This T cell receptor (beta chain) was documented in a study of early T cells in non-severe SARS-CoV-2 infection. Study as a whole: The input, bulk RNA from unsorted whole blood, was sequenced, and chains were unpaired. Findings of the study overall: A preference for anti-spike CD8 responses marked VDJdb matching, which missed private and CD4 specificities.

Unique molecular identifier tags were affixed to discrete cDNA molecules. TCRdb called the 5' RACE reads again in MiXCR, with one record for every CDR3 protein. The data show tens of thousands of distinct CDR3 sequences, with 10% to 15% seen just once and approximately 4.8% held by the top ten. This clonotype was observed at least ten times. Its antigen is as yet unknown. The sequence was collected from an adult who was a healthcare worker with PCR-confirmed SARS-CoV-2 infection or an uninfected control (not recorded which). Sequencing was done on a sample of whole blood.

DNA of the CDR3: TGTGCCAGCAGTGACGCAGCGGGAGTAGATACGCAGTATTTT. Translation gives CASSDAAGVDTQYF. V and J are TRBV25-1 and TRBJ2-3; 8 positions match TRBD2. CDR3 length equals 14 residues. V lost 3 bases, J lost 5 bases, and 4 bases stayed unmatched. From germline, CDR1 is MGHDK and CDR2 SYGVNS.